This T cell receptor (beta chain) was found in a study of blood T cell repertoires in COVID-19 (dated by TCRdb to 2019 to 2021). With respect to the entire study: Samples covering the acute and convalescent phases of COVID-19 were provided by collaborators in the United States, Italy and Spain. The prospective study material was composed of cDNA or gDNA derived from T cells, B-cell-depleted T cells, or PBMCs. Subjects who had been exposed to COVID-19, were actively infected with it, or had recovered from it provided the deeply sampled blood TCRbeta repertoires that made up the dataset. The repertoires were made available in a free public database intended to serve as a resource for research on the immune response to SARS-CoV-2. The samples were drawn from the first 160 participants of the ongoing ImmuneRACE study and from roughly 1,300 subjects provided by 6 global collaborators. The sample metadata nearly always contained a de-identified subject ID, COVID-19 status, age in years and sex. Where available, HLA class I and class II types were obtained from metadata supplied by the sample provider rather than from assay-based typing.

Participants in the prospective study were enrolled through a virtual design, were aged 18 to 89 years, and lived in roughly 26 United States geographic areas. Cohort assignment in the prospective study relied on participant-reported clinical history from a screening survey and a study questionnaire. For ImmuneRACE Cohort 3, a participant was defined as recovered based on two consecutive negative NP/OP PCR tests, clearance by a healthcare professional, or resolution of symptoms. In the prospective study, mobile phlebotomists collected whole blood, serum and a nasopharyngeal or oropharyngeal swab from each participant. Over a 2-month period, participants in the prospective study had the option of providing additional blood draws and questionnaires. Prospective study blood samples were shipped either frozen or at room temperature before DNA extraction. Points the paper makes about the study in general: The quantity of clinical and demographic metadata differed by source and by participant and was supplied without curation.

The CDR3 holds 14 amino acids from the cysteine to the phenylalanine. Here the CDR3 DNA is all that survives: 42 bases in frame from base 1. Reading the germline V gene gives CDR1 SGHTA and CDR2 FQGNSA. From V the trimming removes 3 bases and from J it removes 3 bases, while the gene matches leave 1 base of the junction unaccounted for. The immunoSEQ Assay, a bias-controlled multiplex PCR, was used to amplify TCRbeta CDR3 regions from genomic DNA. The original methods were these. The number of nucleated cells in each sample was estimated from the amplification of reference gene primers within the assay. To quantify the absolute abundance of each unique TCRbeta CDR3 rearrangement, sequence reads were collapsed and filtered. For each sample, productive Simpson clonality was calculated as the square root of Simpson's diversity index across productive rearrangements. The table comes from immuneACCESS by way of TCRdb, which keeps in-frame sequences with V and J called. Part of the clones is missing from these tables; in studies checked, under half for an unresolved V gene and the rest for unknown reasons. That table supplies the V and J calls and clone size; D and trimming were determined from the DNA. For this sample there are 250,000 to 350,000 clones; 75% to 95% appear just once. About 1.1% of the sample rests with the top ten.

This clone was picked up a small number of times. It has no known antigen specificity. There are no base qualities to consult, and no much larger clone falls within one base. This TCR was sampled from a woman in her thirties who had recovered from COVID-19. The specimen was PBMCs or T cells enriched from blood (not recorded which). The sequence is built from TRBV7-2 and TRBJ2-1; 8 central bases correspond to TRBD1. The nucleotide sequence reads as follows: TGTGCCAGCAGCTTCGACAGGGGCTACAATGAGCAGTTCTTC. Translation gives CASSFDRGYNEQFF.